Listed here are 11 T cell receptor beta chains from one sample, sequenced in a study of human T cells and chemical hapten exposure (dated by TCRdb to the early 2020s). Receptor libraries were prepared by RACE. The instrument was a NextSeq 500. The raw public reads went through TCRdb reprocessing: fastp at Q25, MiXCR clone calling, in-frame beta chains kept. Identical CDR3 protein sequences are pooled into one entry, listed with their most common genes and DNA. The sample table contains 90,000 to 140,000 distinct CDR3 sequences; only one count was recorded for under 40% of them. Roughly 3% of the sample rests with the top ten. The time point label, as the study defines it: patch test 3, about 24 weeks after DPC sensitization. The treatment or condition label here, explained by the study, means: therapeutic diphenylcyclopropenone sensitization with weekly scalp DPC. Here the sequenced sample was whole blood, taken in connection with sensitization to the hapten diphenylcyclopropenone (DPC). Receptors were obtained from a man aged 35-49 years with alopecia areata. Some clones in this sample may be carry-over from other donors' samples.

The V gene is TRBV25-1, the J gene TRBJ1-2; the D is unclear. This CDR3 region has 14 residues. Trimming stripped 2 bases from V and 1 base from J, with 8 bases between. Germline loops: CDR1 MGHDK, CDR2 SYGVNS. The CDR3 DNA sequence: TGTGCCAGCAGTGAACTTGGGGATAACTATGGCTACACCTTC. Amino acid sequence: CASSELGDNYGYTF.

In this sample, this clonotype turned up a few times. The chain links TRBV29-1 to TRBJ2-7, with a weak D call TRBD1 (5 bases). In germline, CDR1 is SQVTM, CDR2 ANQGSEA. V lost 5 bases and J lost 2, with 13 bases in between. The CDR3 is made up of 13 amino acids. The CDR3 DNA sequence: TGCAGCGTTATCACGACAGCGACCTACGAGCAGTACTTC. Its translation: CSVITTATYEQYF.

There are a few counts of this clonotype. The genes are TRBV4-1 and TRBJ2-3; 11 bases match TRBD2. Looked up from germline, CDR1 is MGHRA and CDR2 is YSYEKL. With 0 bases clipped from V and 3 bases from J, the junction kept 2 bases outside the gene matches. The CDR3 covers 16 residues. In nucleotides, the CDR3 is TGCGCCAGCAGCCAAGAACCTAGCGGGAGGACAGATACGCAGTATTTT. Translated: CASSQEPSGRTDTQYF.

This clonotype was counted once. The CDR3 DNA sequence: TGCGCCAGCAGCCAAGATTTTCTGACCCCAACAGATGGCTACACCTTC. It is translated as CASSQDFLTPTDGYTF. The chain couples TRBV4-3 to TRBJ1-2; D ambiguous. From germline, CDR1 is LGHNA and CDR2 YSLEER. The CDR3 runs to 16 residues. V lost 0 bases, J lost 6 bases, and 17 bases lay in between.

In its sample, this clonotype was seen a few times. The chain is built from TRBV9 and TRBJ2-3; D possibly corresponds to TRBD2 (6 bases). The CDR3 loop spans 16 amino acids. Germline V lookup: CDR1 SGDLS, CDR2 YYNGEE. V dropped 0 bases and J dropped 2 bases, with 13 bases sitting between them. Written as DNA, the CDR3 is TGTGCCAGCAGCGTAGGGGCTAGCGAGGACACAGATACGCAGTATTTT. Residues: CASSVGASEDTDTQYF. The full variable domain, with the rest looked up from reference TRBV9 and TRBJ2-3, is DSGVTQTPKHLITATGQRVTLRCSPRSGDLSVYWYQQSLDQGLQFLIQYYNGEERAKGNILERFSAQQFPDLHSELNLSSLELGDSALYFCASSVGASEDTDTQYFGPGTRLTVL.

This clonotype has more than one count but fewer than ten. V gene TRBV10-2 combines with J gene TRBJ2-5; 7 bases match TRBD1. V was pared by 3 bases and J by 6 bases, with 7 bases of the junction left unmatched. Germline CDR1 WSHSY, CDR2 SAAADI. CDR3 length: 14 residues. CDR3 loop: CASSDGVRGKTQYF. The CDR3 DNA follows: TGCGCCAGCAGTGATGGGGTCAGGGGGAAGACCCAGTACTTC.

The rearrangement joins TRBV2 to TRBJ2-1, with TRBD1 matching 7 bases. J was trimmed by 4 bases and V by 5 bases; bases with no gene match: 5. Germline CDR1 SNHLY, CDR2 FYNNEI. This CDR3 is 14 amino acids long. This CDR3 reads CASSMGQLYNEQFF. DNA of the CDR3: TGTGCCAGCAGTATGGGACAGCTATACAATGAGCAGTTCTTC.

The V call is TRBV4-3, the J call TRBJ1-2, with D maybe TRBD1 (6 bases). From germline, CDR1 is LGHNA and CDR2 YSLEER. The CDR3 runs 16 residues. Trimming cost V 0 bases and J 4 bases, with 15 bases left between them. DNA of the CDR3: TGCGCCAGCAGCCAAGACGGGACCAGGGGCTTCTATGGCTACACCTTC. Residues: CASSQDGTRGFYGYTF.

This clonotype was counted only a few times. CDR3 in amino acids: CASRGTPRTSTDTQYF. The CDR3 DNA is TGTGCCAGCAGAGGGACTCCCAGAACCTCCACAGATACGCAGTATTTT. The chain couples TRBV6-6 to TRBJ2-3, with D tentatively TRBD2 (6 bases). Germline CDR1 reads MNHNY; CDR2 reads SVGAGI (reference sequence). This CDR3 comprises 16 residues. V was shortened by 6 bases and J by 2 bases, with 18 bases between the two germline ends.

The genes are TRBV6-6 and TRBJ1-2; a weak D match, TRBD1 (6 bases). This CDR3 has 13 amino acids. CDR1 is MNHNY and CDR2 is SVGAGI in the germline V gene (reference sequence). V lost 4 bases to trimming and J lost 3 bases, with 9 bases between them. The CDR3 DNA reads TGTGCCAGCAGTTCCCCAGGGGACTATGGCTACACCTTC. Its translation is CASSSPGDYGYTF.

In its sample, this clonotype was seen a few times. The chain combines TRBV15 with TRBJ2-7; 7 bases match TRBD1. Germline-derived CDR1 and CDR2 are LNHNV and YYDKDF (reference sequence). Unmatched junction bases numbered 12, after V lost 0 bases and J lost 4 bases. The CDR3 is made up of 17 amino acids. The CDR3 DNA reads as TGTGCCACCAGCAGAGATTTGGGTACAGGGGTACCATACGAGCAGTACTTC. It is translated as CATSRDLGTGVPYEQYF.